This T cell receptor (beta chain) was documented in a study of T cell repertoires in cytomegalovirus infection. Study-wide background: CMV infection and matching HLA type were both indicated by public TCR beta signatures. Findings and limits, study-wide: Totalled public TCR beta family frequency picked out people who carried CMV plus the relevant HLA. Within the response measured ex vivo, HLA-C-restricted CMV-specific TCR beta clonotypes were dominant.

Each CDR3 protein gets one entry after TCRdb re-called the reads with MiXCR. The table has 200,000 to 250,000 distinct CDR3 sequences, over 20% seen once. Turning to this clonotype: The antigen remains unidentified.

V trimming: 5 bases; J trimming: 5 bases; junction bases outside the gene matches: 10. Germline V gene data show CDR1 as SGHAT and CDR2 as FQNNGV. The CDR3 contains 16 residues. The TCR was taken from a human donor in good health (CMV status not recorded). Some clones in this sample may be carry-over from other donors' samples. The V and J genes are TRBV11-2 and TRBJ2-5; 11 bases line up with TRBD2. The sample taken for sequencing was CD8+ T cells from PBMCs. DNA for the CDR3: TGTGCCAGCAGCGTTCTTAGCGGGGGGGCCCCGGAGACCCAGTACTTC. The encoded protein is CASSVLSGGAPETQYF.